The 11 T cell receptor beta chains in this list originate from one sample, sequenced in a study of breast tumors, draining lymph nodes, adjacent tissues. TCRdb redid the calling of the multiplex PCR reads with MiXCR, one entry per CDR3 protein. The repertoire holds 150,000 to 200,000 distinct CDR3 sequences, with approximately 31% as singletons. Breast cancer patients provided tissue from their axillary draining lymph nodes. Sequenced input: axillary lymph node tissue. The receptors were sampled from a female donor with breast cancer. Some clones in this sample may be carry-over from other donors' samples.

The sample holds many counts of this clonotype. This sequence joins TRBV6-5 and TRBJ1-2, with D possibly being TRBD1 (5 bases). There are 15 residues in the CDR3. Germline V gene lookup returns CDR1 MNHEY and CDR2 SVGAGI. The germline V and J ends were trimmed by 6 bases and 4 bases, with 18 bases remaining between them. The CDR3 DNA reads as TGTGCCAGCAGCAGCGGGGCACAGGAATTCTATGGCTACACCTTC. This gives the protein CASSSGAQEFYGYTF.

As to this clonotype: A much larger clone differs by one base, so this may be a read error. V gene TRBV5-1 combines with J gene TRBJ2-5; D might be TRBD1 (6 bases). CDR3 length: 15 residues. Per the germline V gene, CDR1 is SGHRS and CDR2 is YFSETQ. CDR3 DNA: TGCGCCAGCAGCTTCGGGACATACACCGGGGAGAACCAGTACTTC. This translates into CASSFGTYTGENQYF. Combining the CDR3 with reference TRBV5-1 and TRBJ2-5 gives the whole variable domain KAGVTQTPRYLIKTRGQQVTLSCSPISGHRSVSWYQQTPGQGLQFLFEYFSETQRNKGNFPGRFSGRQFSNSRSEMNVSTLELGDSALYLCASSFGTYTGENQYFGPGTRLLVL.

This clonotype occurred many times. In DNA, the CDR3 is TGTGCCAGCAGCCAAGTGGGGGGAGTGCAGTTCTTC. Protein: CASSQVGGVQFF. This sequence joins TRBV12-3 or TRBV12-4 and TRBJ2-1, with D possibly matching TRBD2 (6 bases). V gave up 6 bases and J gave up 12 bases, with 15 bases separating them. This CDR3 has 12 residues.

J is TRBJ2-5 and V is TRBV18, with TRBD1 identical over 7 bases. The CDR3 length is 17 residues. The ends lost 3 bases at V and 0 bases at J; junction bases unmatched: 10. CDR1 is KGHSH and CDR2 is LQKENI in the germline V gene. CDR3 DNA sequence: TGTGCCAGCTCACCCTTGACAGGGACAGTGTACCAAGAGACCCAGTACTTC. Translation: CASSPLTGTVYQETQYF. Filled out from reference TRBV18 and TRBJ2-5, the complete variable domain reads NAGVMQNPRHLVRRRGQEARLRCSPMKGHSHVYWYRQLPEEGLKFMVYLQKENIIDESGMPKERFSAEFPKEGPSILRIQQVVRGDSAAYFCASSPLTGTVYQETQYFGPGTRLLVL.

At least ten counts were recorded for this clonotype. J is TRBJ1-5 and V is TRBV5-1; possible D gene TRBD1, 5 bases. Germline CDR1 is SGHRS and CDR2 is YFSETQ. Trimming shortened V by 2 bases and J by 1 base, and 10 bases separated the two germline ends. The CDR3 extends over 15 amino acids. Here the CDR3 DNA reads TGCGCCAGCAGCTTAAGGGGTGAGAGCAATCAGCCCCAGCATTTT. Translated, it gives CASSLRGESNQPQHF. The complete variable domain, with remaining parts taken from reference TRBV5-1 and TRBJ1-5, reads KAGVTQTPRYLIKTRGQQVTLSCSPISGHRSVSWYQQTPGQGLQFLFEYFSETQRNKGNFPGRFSGRQFSNSRSEMNVSTLELGDSALYLCASSLRGESNQPQHFGDGTRLSIL.

Worth noting for this clonotype: This may arise from a read error, as a much more abundant clone is one base away. This chain uses TRBV7-2 with TRBJ1-2; no reliable D call. CDR1 is SGHTA and CDR2 is FQGNSA in the germline V gene. CDR3 size: 15 residues. CDR3 sequence (DNA): TGTGCCAGCACCCCAGATCCAGCCCGTAACCATGGCTACCCCTTC. As protein: CASTPDPARNHGYPF. Using reference TRBV7-2 and TRBJ1-2 for the parts outside the CDR3, the full variable domain is GAGVSQSPSNKVTEKGKDVELRCDPISGHTALYWYRQSLGQGLEFLIYFQGNSAPDKSGLPSDRFSAERTGGSVSTLTIQRTQQEDSAVYLCASTPDPARNHGYPFGSGTRLTVV.

For this clonotype: At one end, the junction sequence differs from germline, possibly due to a read error. The chain joins TRBV7-7 to TRBJ2-5; tentatively, D is TRBD1 (6 bases). There are 13 residues in the CDR3. Per the germline V gene, CDR1 is SSHAT and CDR2 is FNYEAQ (reference sequence). In nucleotides, the CDR3 is TGTGCTAGCAGCTTAGTGGGGGCTGAGACCCAGTACTTC. Translated: CASSLVGAETQYF.

This clonotype was counted many times. This chain links TRBV12-3 or TRBV12-4 with TRBJ1-2; 7 bases are a match to TRBD1. The trim removed 5 bases at V and 3 bases at J, leaving 9 bases unmatched. The length of the CDR3 is 15 residues. The CDR3 nucleotides read TGTGCCAGCAGTCCGGGACAGAGTAGGCACTATGGCTACACCTTC. Protein sequence: CASSPGQSRHYGYTF.

This clonotype was seen at least ten times. The CDR3 sequence is CASSLGGGGEKLFF. The CDR3 DNA reads as TGTGCCAGCAGCTTAGGAGGGGGCGGTGAAAAACTGTTTTTT. This rearrangement joins TRBV7-2 to TRBJ1-4, with 7 bases that match TRBD1. In germline, CDR1 is SGHTA, CDR2 FQGNSA. Unmatched junction bases numbered 3, after V lost 1 base and J lost 7 bases. The length of the CDR3 is 14 residues.

Details on this clonotype: An end of the junction differs from the germline gene, which may be a read error. The chain carries TRBV2 and TRBJ2-3; D uncertain. The CDR3 covers 14 residues. Germline V gene lookup returns CDR1 SNHLY and CDR2 FYNNEI. CDR3 amino acids: CASSVEGVADTQCF. The CDR3 coding sequence is TGTGCCAGCAGTGTGGAAGGAGTTGCAGATACGCAGTGTTTT.

This clonotype has ten or more counts. This chain joins TRBV5-1 and TRBJ2-3; no clear D gene. Germline V lookup: CDR1 SGHRS, CDR2 YFSETQ. V shed 5 bases and J shed 6 bases, with 7 bases lying between them. The CDR3 loop spans 11 amino acids. In nucleotides, the CDR3 is TGCGCCAGCAGTGGTGAGGATACGCAGTATTTT. This codes for CASSGEDTQYF.